One sample yielded the 30 T cell receptor beta chains listed below, sequenced in a study of Graves' ophthalmopathy and Graves' hyperthyroidism. TCR beta CDR3 regions were amplified from RNA transcripts. An opening RT-PCR round employed HTBI primers and preceded a second-round multiplex PCR. TCRdb redid the calling of the multiplex PCR reads with MiXCR, one entry per CDR3 protein. The sample carries about 160,000 distinct CDR3 sequences, 39% recorded once. The sequenced sample was peripheral blood. These TCRs come from a man between 25 and 39 years old with Graves' ophthalmopathy.

CDR3 residues: CASSLGPGTGNTIYF. The CDR3 DNA reads TGTGCCAGCAGCTTAGGTCCAGGAACTGGAAACACCATATATTTT. The chain uses TRBV7-6 and TRBJ1-3; D unresolved. V lost 1 base, J lost 2 bases, and 9 bases lay in between. CDR1 is SGHVS, CDR2 FNYEAQ, per germline. The CDR3 runs to 15 residues.

This clonotype was detected ten times or more. The V and J genes are TRBV28 and TRBJ2-7; 9 bases align to TRBD1. Germline CDR1 MDHEN, CDR2 SYDVKM. The trim removed 4 bases at V and 6 bases at J, leaving 7 bases unmatched. CDR3 length: 14 residues. The CDR3 protein is CASSSGTGLGEQYF. The CDR3 DNA sequence: TGTGCCAGCAGTTCCGGGACAGGGCTCGGCGAGCAGTACTTC.

V is TRBV6-1 and J is TRBJ2-7, with 7 bases aligning to TRBD2. J lost 0 bases, V lost 7 bases, and 3 bases had no gene match. CDR3 length equals 13 residues. Germline-derived CDR1 and CDR2 are MNHNS and SASEGT. CDR3 nucleotides: TGTGCCAGCATCGGACTAGGCTCCTACGAGCAGTACTTC. Protein product: CASIGLGSYEQYF.

V and J are TRBV20-1 and TRBJ2-7; D remains ambiguous. Per germline, CDR1 DFQATT and CDR2 SNEGSKA (reference sequence). The CDR3 has 11 amino acids. The CDR3 nucleotides read TGCAGGGTGGGTTCGGGCCACGAGCAGTACTTC. This encodes CRVGSGHEQYF.

The V gene is TRBV7-2, the J gene TRBJ1-1; D might be TRBD1 (5 bases). Trimming pared 2 bases from V and 8 bases from J, leaving 18 bases between. This CDR3 comprises 15 residues. CDR1 SGHTA and CDR2 FQGNSA come from the germline V gene. The CDR3 sequence is CASSLSGLAGREAFF. In DNA, the CDR3 is TGTGCCAGCAGCTTATCAGGGCTCGCGGGCCGAGAAGCTTTCTTT.

This sequence joins TRBV12-3 or TRBV12-4 and TRBJ1-5; the D is unclear. Trimming cost V 2 bases and J 2 bases, with 7 bases left between them. The CDR3 extends over 14 amino acids. The CDR3 DNA reads TGTGCCAGCAGTTTATCGAGAGGCAATCAGCCCCAGCATTTT. Protein sequence: CASSLSRGNQPQHF.

This clonotype was recorded at least ten times. The chain employs TRBV19 and TRBJ2-7; maybe TRBD1 (6 bases). This CDR3 is built from 14 residues. Looked up from germline, CDR1 is LNHDA and CDR2 is SQIVND (reference sequence). V lost 3 bases to trimming and J lost 3 bases, with 12 bases between them. This CDR3 is CASSITGHLYEQYF. The CDR3 DNA reads TGTGCCAGTAGTATCACGGGACATCTCTACGAGCAGTACTTC.

The rearrangement joins TRBV2 to TRBJ1-2, with D possibly being TRBD1 (6 bases). V was trimmed by 7 bases and J by 4 bases, leaving 13 bases between them. Germline-derived CDR1 and CDR2 are SNHLY and FYNNEI. The CDR3 has 13 residues. CDR3 in amino acids: CASTRGGVYGYTF. The CDR3 DNA follows: TGTGCCAGCACCAGGGGAGGAGTCTATGGCTACACCTTC.

This clonotype was found many times. The chain combines TRBV6-1 with TRBJ2-3, with D possibly TRBD1 on 6 matching bases. The V gene lost 7 bases and the J gene lost 5 bases, with 13 bases spanning the gap. The germline CDR1 and CDR2 sequences are MNHNS and SASEGT. The CDR3 is 13 amino acids. In nucleotides, the CDR3 is TGTGCCAGCACCGGACAGTTTCTAGATACGCAGTATTTT. Its translation is CASTGQFLDTQYF.

Only a few counts were recorded for this clonotype. The chain links TRBV2 to TRBJ1-1, with D maybe TRBD1 (6 bases). The CDR3 extends over 15 amino acids. Germline V gene sequence: CDR1 SNHLY, CDR2 FYNNEI. V was pared by 5 bases and J by 4 bases, with 17 bases between. The CDR3 DNA is TGTGCCAGCAGTCGGGGCGCAGGGGACCGCACTGAAGCTTTCTTT. Amino acid sequence: CASSRGAGDRTEAFF.

This clonotype was seen repeatedly, ten times or more. The gene calls are TRBV12-3 or TRBV12-4 and TRBJ1-3; no clear D gene. The V and J ends lost 1 base and 0 bases respectively, with 10 bases between them. CDR3 length equals 16 residues. The CDR3 loop is CASSLGWKHSGNTIYF. In nucleotides, the CDR3 is TGTGCCAGCAGTTTAGGGTGGAAACACTCTGGAAACACCATATATTTT.

The chain uses TRBV6-1 and TRBJ2-7; weak D call: TRBD1 (5 bases). Germline loops: CDR1 MNHNS, CDR2 SASEGT. The CDR3 spans 15 residues. Between the trimmed V and J ends, which lost 4 bases and 3 bases, there was a span of 16 bases. CDR3 sequence reads: CASSGGRAKIYEQYF. The DNA of the CDR3 is TGTGCCAGCAGTGGAGGCAGGGCTAAAATCTACGAGCAGTACTTC.

This clonotype turned up a few times. The gene calls are TRBV7-3 and TRBJ1-5, with a tentative D call TRBD1 (5 bases). V was cut by 5 bases and J by 0 bases, with 11 bases left in between. The CDR3 length is 15 residues. Germline assignment: CDR1 SGHTA and CDR2 FQGTGA. In DNA, the CDR3 is TGTGCCAGCAGCCCCCCGGGGGTTAGCAATCAGCCCCAGCATTTT. Protein sequence: CASSPPGVSNQPQHF.

The V gene is TRBV4-3, the J gene TRBJ2-5; the D gene could be TRBD1 or TRBD2 (6 bases each). This CDR3 has 15 amino acids. Germline V gives CDR1 LGHNA, CDR2 YSLEER. V was shortened by 4 bases and J by 1 base, with 13 bases between the two germline ends. CDR3 in DNA: TGCGCCAGCAGCCCCCGAGGGGGAGGCCAAGAGACCCAGTACTTC. Amino acids: CASSPRGGGQETQYF.

This clonotype came up a few times. The rearrangement links TRBV3-1 to TRBJ2-7; D perhaps matches TRBD1 (6 bases). The CDR3 has 14 residues. V was clipped by 4 bases and J by 3 bases, with 13 bases between them. Germline CDR1 and CDR2: LGHDT and YNNKEL (reference sequence). The CDR3 nucleotides read TGTGCCAGCAGCCTTGGACAGTTAAACTACGAGCAGTACTTC. Translating it yields CASSLGQLNYEQYF.

This clonotype was recorded many times. The chain has TRBV20-1 and TRBJ2-7, with D tentatively TRBD2 (5 bases). The length of the CDR3 is 15 residues. Germline lookup yields CDR1 DFQATT and CDR2 SNEGSKA (reference sequence). V dropped 0 bases and J dropped 7 bases, with 19 bases sitting between them. The CDR3 DNA is TGCAGTGCTAGAGATGGGAGCGGACCGAAAGGTGAGCAGTACTTC. It specifies CSARDGSGPKGEQYF.

This clonotype showed up many times. The V and J genes are TRBV12-3 or TRBV12-4 and TRBJ1-2; 8 bases align to TRBD1. CDR3 length: 13 amino acids. V was clipped by 11 bases and J by 6 bases; unmatched bases: 11. CDR3 region: CAVSPSGGDGYTF. The CDR3 DNA reads as TGTGCCGTATCCCCCTCAGGGGGCGATGGCTACACCTTC.

The chain has TRBV6-1 and TRBJ2-7; TRBD2 might be the D (6 bases). Germline lookup yields CDR1 MNHNS and CDR2 SASEGT. This CDR3 contains 12 residues. Deletions cut 8 bases from V and 3 bases from J, with 11 bases between. This CDR3 reads CASRGGDYEQYF. CDR3 DNA sequence: TGTGCCAGCCGAGGAGGGGACTACGAGCAGTACTTC.

The chain employs TRBV6-1 and TRBJ1-5; D call uncertain. The CDR3 has 12 residues. Germline CDR1 MNHNS, CDR2 SASEGT. The V and J ends lost 5 bases and 5 bases respectively, with 7 bases between them. Here the CDR3 DNA reads TGTGCCAGCAGTCAAGGCCATCAGCCCCAGCATTTT. It is translated as CASSQGHQPQHF.

The chain couples TRBV7-4 to TRBJ2-5; tentative D call: TRBD1 (6 bases). The CDR3 sequence is 14 residues long. The germline V and J ends were trimmed by 2 bases and 3 bases, with 10 bases remaining between them. Germline V gene data show CDR1 as SGHVT and CDR2 as SQSDAQ. The CDR3 sequence is CASSLLTGKETQYF. In DNA form, the CDR3 reads TGTGCCAGCAGCTTACTTACAGGGAAAGAGACCCAGTACTTC.

This clonotype has at least ten counts. The CDR3 DNA sequence: TGTGCCAGCAGATTATCCCTGCGACAGGATATCGACACTGAAGCTTTCTTT. Its translation: CASRLSLRQDIDTEAFF. J is TRBJ1-1 and V is TRBV12-3 or TRBV12-4, with D tentatively TRBD1 (6 bases). The CDR3 runs 17 residues. Deletions cut 6 bases from V and 3 bases from J, with 23 bases between.

This clonotype was recorded many times. V usage is TRBV19 and J usage is TRBJ2-7, with 13 bases lining up with TRBD2. This CDR3 contains 16 residues. J lost 6 bases, V lost 8 bases, and 13 bases had no gene match. The V gene's germline CDR1 is LNHDA and CDR2 SQIVND (reference sequence). The CDR3 DNA is TGTGCCAGTGGACTGGGGGGACTAGCGGGATTTTGCGAGCAGTACTTC. This encodes CASGLGGLAGFCEQYF.

This clonotype has just a few counts. The chain couples TRBV6-2 or TRBV6-3 to TRBJ2-5, with TRBD2 as a possible D gene (6 bases). CDR1 and CDR2 (germline): MNHEY, SVGEGT. This CDR3 is 14 amino acids long. V was cut by 5 bases and J by 3 bases, with 13 bases left in between. In DNA form, the CDR3 reads TGTGCCAGCAGTCATCGAACGGGAGAAGAGACCCAGTACTTC. This translates into CASSHRTGEETQYF.

This clonotype was counted at least ten times. This rearrangement joins TRBV11-2 to TRBJ1-2; tentative D call: TRBD1 (5 bases). The CDR3 length is 14 residues. V lost 3 bases and J lost 4, with 12 bases in between. Germline V lookup: CDR1 SGHAT, CDR2 FQNNGV. CDR3 in amino acids: CASSLVRGAYGYTF. DNA of the CDR3: TGTGCCAGCAGCTTGGTGAGAGGGGCCTATGGCTACACCTTC.

This clonotype came up many times. The chain is built from TRBV12-3 or TRBV12-4 and TRBJ1-2, with 9 bases lining up with TRBD1. The CDR3 totals 13 residues. Trimming cost V 7 bases and J 7 bases; bases outside gene matches: 7. Written as DNA, the CDR3 is TGTGCCAGCAATTCACAGGGGGCTCGTGGCTACACCTTC. It codes for CASNSQGARGYTF.

This clonotype has at least ten counts. The chain recombines TRBV7-2 with TRBJ2-7; D remains unclear. V lost 1 base and J lost 7, with 8 bases in between. This CDR3 is built from 12 residues. Germline assignment: CDR1 SGHTA and CDR2 FQGNSA. In nucleotides, the CDR3 is TGTGCCAGCAGCTTAGGGTCGAGAGAGCAGTACTTC. Encoded protein: CASSLGSREQYF.

This rearrangement joins TRBV29-1 to TRBJ1-1, with D possibly being TRBD1 (6 bases). The CDR3 totals 12 residues. Germline CDR1 SQVTM, CDR2 ANQGSEA. The ends were cut back, 8 bases at V and 8 bases at J, with 18 bases in the middle. The CDR3 nucleotides are TGCAGCCCAGCCCCCCAGACAGGAGAAGCTTTCTTT. Translated: CSPAPQTGEAFF.

The genes are TRBV6-1 and TRBJ1-5; 8 bases line up with TRBD1. The CDR3 is 14 residues long. The germline CDR1 and CDR2 sequences are MNHNS and SASEGT. With V trimmed by 7 bases and J by 4 bases, 6 bases remained unmatched. CDR3 nucleotide sequence: TGTGCCAGCACCCCGGGACAGGCGAATCAGCCCCAGCATTTT. Protein sequence: CASTPGQANQPQHF.

In its sample, this clonotype was seen many times. This sequence joins TRBV5-1 and TRBJ2-4; D possibly corresponds to TRBD2 (6 bases). CDR3 length equals 12 residues. V was trimmed by 2 bases and J by 7 bases, leaving 7 bases between them. Per the germline V gene, CDR1 is SGHRS and CDR2 is YFSETQ. The CDR3: CASSLRGNIQYF. Here the CDR3 DNA reads TGCGCCAGCAGCTTACGGGGGAACATTCAGTACTTC.

This clonotype has a count of ten or more. J is TRBJ1-1 and V is TRBV6-5, with no clear D. Trimming took 6 bases from V and 0 from J, leaving 11 bases between them. Germline assignment: CDR1 MNHEY and CDR2 SVGAGI. The CDR3 extends over 14 amino acids. CDR3 bases: TGTGCCAGCAGCATACAGAAAATGAACACTGAAGCTTTCTTT. This codes for CASSIQKMNTEAFF.